The clone carrying this T cell receptor beta chain was counted between two and nine times. This sample is part of a study of blood T cells in healthy people across ages. The authors ran a second PCR of about 6 to 11 cycles using a sample-barcoded 5' primer and a J-beta primer mix. From the 5' RACE reads, TCRdb called clonotypes with MiXCR, one entry per CDR3 protein. The table has 700,000 or so distinct CDR3 sequences, 20% to 25% seen once. What was sequenced was blood. This receptor was taken from a man in his 70s in good health.

As DNA, the CDR3 is TGTGCCACCACCCGGAGGAGTACAGATACGCAGTATTTT. Its protein is CATTRRSTDTQYF. The chain recombines TRBV24-1 with TRBJ2-3; a weak D match, TRBD2 (5 bases). From germline, CDR1 is KGHDR and CDR2 SFDVKD. V lost 8 bases, J lost 3 bases, and 11 bases lay in between. The CDR3 extends over 13 amino acids.